One and the same sample provided the 17 T cell receptor beta chains below, sequenced in a study of chemoradiotherapy in HPV16-positive cancers. Generated by immunoSEQ multiplex PCR, the TCRdb table keeps only in-frame clones and is missing some. The sample has around 8,700 clones, around two thirds seen once. The sample was gathered from a patient who underwent chemoradiotherapy. These receptors were obtained from a human donor with HPV-associated anogenital cancer.

The rearrangement uses TRBV2 and TRBJ1-1, with 7 bases matching TRBD1. The germline V gene encodes CDR1 SNHLY and CDR2 FYNNEI. The CDR3 runs to 14 residues. The junction had 5 bases not matched to a gene; V was cut back by 7 bases and J by 0 bases. The CDR3 DNA follows: TGTGCCAGCACAAGACAGGGAATGAACACTGAAGCTTTCTTT. It codes for CASTRQGMNTEAFF.

The rearrangement uses TRBV11-3 and TRBJ2-1; D is possibly TRBD1 or TRBD2 (6 bases each). CDR1 and CDR2 from the germline V gene are SGHNT and YENEEA. Trimming stripped 3 bases from V and 8 bases from J, with 14 bases between. This CDR3 is 14 amino acids long. CDR3 protein: CASSFRGRGDEQFF. The CDR3 DNA reads TGTGCCAGCAGCTTCCGGGGGCGAGGCGATGAGCAGTTCTTC.

This chain connects TRBV25-1 to TRBJ2-3; D is possibly TRBD1 or TRBD2 (6 bases each). V lost 4 bases to trimming and J lost 3 bases, with 23 bases between them. Germline V gene lookup returns CDR1 MGHDK and CDR2 SYGVNS. There are 18 residues in the CDR3. The CDR3, as DNA: TGTGCCAGCAGTGGATGGGGAGAGGGGGACTGGGGAACAGATACGCAGTATTTT. Amino acid sequence: CASSGWGEGDWGTDTQYF.

CDR3 protein: CASSLRLAGGRTPTDTQYF. For the CDR3, the DNA is TGTGCCAGCAGCCTAAGACTAGCGGGAGGCCGTACCCCCACAGATACGCAGTATTTT. The chain couples TRBV13 to TRBJ2-3, with TRBD2 matching 13 bases. This CDR3 has 19 residues. Trimming at V came to 5 bases and at J to 2 bases, leaving 13 bases not matched to a gene. Germline CDR1 reads PRHDT; CDR2 reads FYEKMQ (reference sequence).

This sequence joins TRBV7-2 and TRBJ2-7; the D gene is possibly TRBD2 (6 bases). Germline V lookup: CDR1 SGHTA, CDR2 FQGNSA. CDR3 size: 16 residues. Trimming took off 2 bases at V and 0 bases at J, with 14 bases between the two ends. CDR3 coding DNA: TGTGCCAGCAGCTTAATCTGGACTAAGAGCTCCTACGAGCAGTACTTC. Translation: CASSLIWTKSSYEQYF.

This chain links TRBV4-2 with TRBJ2-1; D is ambiguous. This CDR3 is 17 amino acids long. Germline V gene data show CDR1 as LGHNA and CDR2 as YNFKEQ. V shed 0 bases and J shed 0 bases, with 12 bases lying between them. The CDR3 is CASSQEGTASSYNEQFF. The CDR3 DNA sequence: TGTGCCAGCAGCCAAGAGGGCACGGCCAGCTCCTACAATGAGCAGTTCTTC.

This chain connects TRBV7-8 to TRBJ2-3; a weak D match, TRBD2 (5 bases). Trimming took 4 bases from V and 1 from J, leaving 15 bases between them. CDR3 length: 16 amino acids. Germline V gene sequence: CDR1 SGHVS, CDR2 FQNEAQ. This CDR3 is CASSWAASGGTDTQYF. CDR3 DNA sequence: TGTGCCAGCAGCTGGGCGGCGTCCGGGGGCACAGATACGCAGTATTTT.

This rearrangement joins TRBV25-1 to TRBJ2-7; TRBD1 or TRBD2 may be the D gene (5 bases each). Trimming left V 3 bases short and J 2 bases short, with 14 bases between. Germline-derived CDR1 and CDR2 are MGHDK and SYGVNS. The CDR3 sequence is 15 residues long. CDR3 nucleotides: TGTGCCAGCAGTGACGGGACGGTGATTACCTACGAGCAGTACTTC. Translation: CASSDGTVITYEQYF.

V and J are TRBV6-5 and TRBJ1-1; D is unresolved. This CDR3 comprises 13 residues. V was shortened by 2 bases and J by 1 base, with 5 bases between the two germline ends. CDR1 MNHEY and CDR2 SVGAGI come from the germline V gene. The chain's CDR3 is CASSYPGNTEAFF. In DNA form, the CDR3 reads TGTGCCAGCAGTTACCCCGGGAACACTGAAGCTTTCTTT.

This chain connects TRBV5-1 to TRBJ2-2; 8 bases are a match to TRBD1. J lost 5 bases, V lost 3 bases, and 9 bases had no gene match. This CDR3 spans 16 amino acids. Germline V gene lookup returns CDR1 SGHRS and CDR2 YFSETQ. The CDR3 DNA sequence: TGCGCCAGCAGCTCAGGGACAGGTCGGAATACCGGGGAGCTGTTTTTT. Its translation is CASSSGTGRNTGELFF.

The gene calls are TRBV7-9 and TRBJ2-2, with D uncertain. Germline V lookup: CDR1 SEHNR, CDR2 FQNEAQ (reference sequence). The germline V and J ends were trimmed by 5 bases and 5 bases, with 15 bases remaining between them. This CDR3 has 15 residues. CDR3 in DNA: TGTGCCAGCAGCCCCGGACCCTCACGTACCGGGGAGCTGTTTTTT. Protein sequence: CASSPGPSRTGELFF.

In this sample, this clone turned up a few times. V gene TRBV6-1 combines with J gene TRBJ2-3; 9 positions match TRBD1. There are 14 residues in the CDR3. Trimming at V came to 1 base and at J to 4 bases, leaving 0 bases not matched to a gene. Germline-derived CDR1 and CDR2 are MNHNS and SASEGT. CDR3 sequence: CASSEGQGADTQYF. CDR3 nucleotide sequence: TGTGCCAGCAGTGAAGGACAGGGGGCAGATACGCAGTATTTT.

This chain connects TRBV30 to TRBJ1-5, with no clear D. Trimming removed 1 base from V and 3 bases from J, with 13 bases in between. Germline V lookup: CDR1 GTSNPN, CDR2 SVGIG (reference sequence). This CDR3 comprises 15 residues. Here the CDR3 reads CAWSERTAVNQPQHF. In DNA form, the CDR3 reads TGTGCCTGGAGTGAGAGGACGGCTGTCAATCAGCCCCAGCATTTT.

This clone was seen only a few times. V gene TRBV7-8 combines with J gene TRBJ1-1, with a weak D call TRBD1 (5 bases). The V gene's germline CDR1 is SGHVS and CDR2 FQNEAQ. Trimming removed 8 bases from V and 4 bases from J, with 8 bases in between. The CDR3 extends over 11 amino acids. CDR3 region: CASLQGTEAFF. The CDR3, as DNA: TGTGCCAGCCTTCAGGGCACTGAAGCTTTCTTT.

The genes are TRBV19 and TRBJ2-7; 11 nucleotides line up with TRBD1. From germline, CDR1 is LNHDA and CDR2 SQIVND (reference sequence). J gave up 3 bases and V 9 bases, and 4 bases lay outside the gene matches. The CDR3 contains 13 residues. The CDR3 bases are TGTGCCAGCAGTGGGACAGGGGGCTACGAGCAGTACTTC. Its protein is CASSGTGGYEQYF. Drawing the rest from reference TRBV19 and TRBJ2-7, the complete variable domain is DGGITQSPKYLFRKEGQNVTLSCEQNLNHDAMYWYRQDPGQGLRLIYYSQIVNDFQKGDIAEGYSVSREKKESFPLTVTSAQKNPTAFYLCASSGTGGYEQYFGPGTRLTVT.

The rearrangement joins TRBV29-1 to TRBJ2-7; D is possibly TRBD1 (7 bases). The germline V gene encodes CDR1 SQVTM and CDR2 ANQGSEA. This CDR3 has 13 amino acids. Trimming took 2 bases from V and 2 from J, leaving 10 bases between them. As DNA, the CDR3 is TGCAGCGTTGAAACAGGGGAGGCCTACGAGCAGTACTTC. This gives the protein CSVETGEAYEQYF.

V is TRBV28 and J is TRBJ1-4; possibly TRBD1 for D (6 bases). The CDR3 runs 17 residues. Per the germline V gene, CDR1 is MDHEN and CDR2 is SYDVKM. Trimming removed 7 bases at V and 4 bases at J, with 22 bases between. CDR3 amino acids: CASTSVGGRKINEKLFF. Written as DNA, the CDR3 is TGTGCCAGCACCTCGGTTGGGGGGCGTAAAATTAATGAAAAACTGTTTTTT.